The source of this TCR beta chain is a study of early T cells in non-severe SARS-CoV-2 infection. The germline gives CDR1 SQVTM, CDR2 ANQGSEA. Trimming removed 3 bases from V and 6 bases from J, with 9 bases in between. The CDR3 covers 11 residues. Study outcomes and limitations: Comparison of clonotypes with VDJdb favored anti-spike CD8 responses while missing private and CD4 specificities.

Unique molecular identifier tags were affixed to discrete cDNA molecules. TCRdb reanalysed the 5' RACE reads using MiXCR and keeps one entry per CDR3 protein. The table lists approximately 65,000 distinct CDR3 sequences, 12% to 15% of them singletons. To note about this clonotype: The antigen is undetermined.

Sequenced sample: whole blood. The chain joins TRBV29-1 to TRBJ2-7; D uncertain. This clonotype was obtained from an adult who was a healthcare worker with PCR-confirmed SARS-CoV-2 infection or an uninfected control (not recorded which). CDR3 nucleotides: TGCAGCGTTGATGTAGGTGGCGAGCAGTACTTC. This translates into CSVDVGGEQYF.